Reported below is one T cell receptor (beta chain). Its antigen is not known. Time point in this sample: week 47, end of study. With topical imiquimod, each dose of the vaccine consisted of 300 ug of mutant IDH1 20-mer peptide. This sample stems from a study of a mutant IDH1 vaccine in newly diagnosed glioma. Germline CDR1 reads ENHRY; CDR2 reads SYGVKD. The V end was cut by 6 bases, the J end by 3 bases, with 8 bases between. This CDR3 is built from 12 residues. Clones were sequenced by immunoSEQ multiplex PCR, and TCRdb holds only the in-frame ones, with some missing. The sample comprises 40,000 to 45,000 clones, less than 85% of which are singletons, and around a sixth rests with the top ten.

V gene TRBV10-3 combines with J gene TRBJ1-1; no clear D. Material: PBMCs, obtained from a glioma patient whose treatment included an IDH1 peptide vaccine. This receptor was taken from a man younger than 35 with glioma. Some clones in this sample may be carry-over from other donors' samples. In nucleotides, the CDR3 is TGTGCCATCAGGGCTGGAGACACTGAAGCTTTCTTT. Encoded protein: CAIRAGDTEAFF.